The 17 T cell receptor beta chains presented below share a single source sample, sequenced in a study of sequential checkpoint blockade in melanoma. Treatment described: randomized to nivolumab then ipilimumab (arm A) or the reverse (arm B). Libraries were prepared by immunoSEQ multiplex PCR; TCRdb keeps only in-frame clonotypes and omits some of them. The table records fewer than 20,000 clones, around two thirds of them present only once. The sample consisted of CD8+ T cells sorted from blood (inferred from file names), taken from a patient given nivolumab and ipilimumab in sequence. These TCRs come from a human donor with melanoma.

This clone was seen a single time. Written as DNA, the CDR3 is TGTGCCAGCAGCGCAACAACCGGGACAGGGGAACAAGGCTATGGCTACACCTTC. This gives the protein CASSATTGTGEQGYGYTF. The chain has TRBV11-1 and TRBJ1-2, with 10 bases that match TRBD1. Trimming removed 5 bases from V and 4 bases from J; junction bases left unmatched: 16. Germline CDR1 SGHAT, CDR2 FQDESV (reference sequence). The CDR3 length is 18 residues.

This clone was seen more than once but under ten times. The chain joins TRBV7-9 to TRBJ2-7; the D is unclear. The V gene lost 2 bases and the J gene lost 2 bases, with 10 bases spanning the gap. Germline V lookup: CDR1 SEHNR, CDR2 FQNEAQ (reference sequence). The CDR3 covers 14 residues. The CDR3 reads CASSLSTTTYEQYV. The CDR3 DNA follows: TGTGCCAGCAGCTTATCGACAACGACCTACGAGCAGTACGTC.

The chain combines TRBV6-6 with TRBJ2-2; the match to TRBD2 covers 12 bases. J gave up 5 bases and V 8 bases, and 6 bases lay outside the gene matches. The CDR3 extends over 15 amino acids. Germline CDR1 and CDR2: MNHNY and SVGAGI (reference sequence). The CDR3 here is CASAASGGATGELFF. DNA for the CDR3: TGTGCCAGCGCGGCTAGCGGGGGGGCAACCGGGGAGCTGTTTTTT.

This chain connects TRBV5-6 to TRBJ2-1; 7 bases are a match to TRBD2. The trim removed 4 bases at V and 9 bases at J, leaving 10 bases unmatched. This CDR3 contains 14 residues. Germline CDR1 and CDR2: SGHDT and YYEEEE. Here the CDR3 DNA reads TGTGCCAGCAGCCGGGGGAGGGTGGGGATTGAGCAGTTCTTC. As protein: CASSRGRVGIEQFF.

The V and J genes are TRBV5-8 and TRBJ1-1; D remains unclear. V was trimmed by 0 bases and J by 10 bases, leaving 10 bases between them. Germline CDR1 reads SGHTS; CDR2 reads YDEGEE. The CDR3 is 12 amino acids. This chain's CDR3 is CASSLGANLAFF. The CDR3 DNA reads TGTGCCAGCAGCTTGGGGGCCAATCTAGCTTTCTTT.

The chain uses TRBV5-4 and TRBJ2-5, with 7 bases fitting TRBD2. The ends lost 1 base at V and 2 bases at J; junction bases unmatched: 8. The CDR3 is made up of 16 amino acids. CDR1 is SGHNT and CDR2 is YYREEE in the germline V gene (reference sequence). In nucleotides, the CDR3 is TGTGCCAGCAGCTTGTTAGCGGGCGGGACTCAAGAGACCCAGTACTTC. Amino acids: CASSLLAGGTQETQYF. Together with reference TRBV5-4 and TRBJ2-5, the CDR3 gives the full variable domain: ETGVTQSPTHLIKTRGQQVTLRCSSQSGHNTVSWYQQALGQGPQFIFQYYREEENGRGNFPPRFSGLQFPNYSSELNVNALELDDSALYLCASSLLAGGTQETQYFGPGTRLLVL.

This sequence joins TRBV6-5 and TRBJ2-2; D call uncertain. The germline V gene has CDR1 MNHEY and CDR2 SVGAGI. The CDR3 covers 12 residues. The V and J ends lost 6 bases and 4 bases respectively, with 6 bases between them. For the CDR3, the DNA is TGTGCCAGCAGATCCAGCACCGGGGAGCTGTTTTTT. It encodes CASRSSTGELFF.

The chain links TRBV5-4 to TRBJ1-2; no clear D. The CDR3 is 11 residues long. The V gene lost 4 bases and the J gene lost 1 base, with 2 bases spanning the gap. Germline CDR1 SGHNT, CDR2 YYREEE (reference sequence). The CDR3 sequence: CASSLNYGYTF. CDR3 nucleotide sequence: TGTGCCAGCAGCCTTAACTATGGCTACACCTTC.

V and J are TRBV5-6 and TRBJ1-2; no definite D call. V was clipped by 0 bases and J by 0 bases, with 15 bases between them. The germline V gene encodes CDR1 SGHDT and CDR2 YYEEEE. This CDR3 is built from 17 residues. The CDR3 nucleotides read TGTGCCAGCAGCTTGGGGTTCCTAGCCGGGACTAACTATGGCTACACCTTC. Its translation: CASSLGFLAGTNYGYTF.

The CDR3 here is CASSPGGSEQYF. The DNA of the CDR3 is TGTGCCAGCAGCCCGGGGGGGAGCGAGCAGTACTTC. This rearrangement joins TRBV5-8 to TRBJ2-7; 8 nucleotides agree with TRBD2. Per the germline V gene, CDR1 is SGHTS and CDR2 is YDEGEE. The ends lost 4 bases at V and 6 bases at J; junction bases unmatched: 3. The CDR3 covers 12 residues.

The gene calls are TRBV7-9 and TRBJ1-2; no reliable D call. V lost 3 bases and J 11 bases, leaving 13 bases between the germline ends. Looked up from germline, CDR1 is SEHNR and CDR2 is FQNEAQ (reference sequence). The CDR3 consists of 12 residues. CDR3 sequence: CASSFANEEYTF. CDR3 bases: TGTGCCAGCAGCTTCGCTAACGAGGAGTACACCTTC.

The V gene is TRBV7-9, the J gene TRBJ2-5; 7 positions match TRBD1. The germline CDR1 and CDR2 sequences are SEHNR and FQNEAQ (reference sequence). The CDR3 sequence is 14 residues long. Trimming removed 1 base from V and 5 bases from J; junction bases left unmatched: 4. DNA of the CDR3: TGTGCCAGCAGCTTAGGAGGGGGCAGGGAGACCCAGTACTTC. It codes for CASSLGGGRETQYF.

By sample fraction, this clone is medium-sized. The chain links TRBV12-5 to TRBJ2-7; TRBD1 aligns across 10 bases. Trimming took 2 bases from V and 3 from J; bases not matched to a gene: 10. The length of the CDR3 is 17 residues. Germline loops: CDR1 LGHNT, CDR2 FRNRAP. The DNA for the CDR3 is TGTGCTAGTGGTTTGACCCCGGGACAGGGGAAGCACTACGAGCAGTACTTC. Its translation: CASGLTPGQGKHYEQYF.

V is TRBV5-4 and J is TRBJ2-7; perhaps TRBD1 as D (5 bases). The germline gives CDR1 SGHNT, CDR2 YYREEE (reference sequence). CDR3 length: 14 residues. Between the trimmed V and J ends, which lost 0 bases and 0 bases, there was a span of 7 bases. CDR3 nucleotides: TGTGCCAGCAGCTTGGTAGGGGACTCCTACGAGCAGTACTTC. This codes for CASSLVGDSYEQYF.

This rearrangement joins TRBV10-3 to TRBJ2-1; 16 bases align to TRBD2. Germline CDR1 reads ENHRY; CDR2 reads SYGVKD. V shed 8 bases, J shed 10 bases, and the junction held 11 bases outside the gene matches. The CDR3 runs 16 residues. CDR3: CAIGTSGGAGYHEQFF. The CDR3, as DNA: TGTGCCATCGGGACTAGCGGGGGGGCAGGATACCACGAGCAGTTCTTC.

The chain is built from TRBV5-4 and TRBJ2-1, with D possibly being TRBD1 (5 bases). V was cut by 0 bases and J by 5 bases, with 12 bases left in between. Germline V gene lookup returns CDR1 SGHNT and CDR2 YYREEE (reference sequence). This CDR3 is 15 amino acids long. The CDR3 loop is CASSLVDTGHNEQFF. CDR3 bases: TGTGCCAGCAGCTTGGTGGACACCGGTCACAATGAGCAGTTCTTC. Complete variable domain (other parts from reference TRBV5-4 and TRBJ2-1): ETGVTQSPTHLIKTRGQQVTLRCSSQSGHNTVSWYQQALGQGPQFIFQYYREEENGRGNFPPRFSGLQFPNYSSELNVNALELDDSALYLCASSLVDTGHNEQFFGPGTRLTVL.

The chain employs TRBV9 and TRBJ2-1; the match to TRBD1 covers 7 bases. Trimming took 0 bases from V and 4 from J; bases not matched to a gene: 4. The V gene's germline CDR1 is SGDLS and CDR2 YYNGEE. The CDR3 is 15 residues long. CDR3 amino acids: CASSVAGTAYNEQFF. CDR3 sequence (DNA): TGTGCCAGCAGCGTAGCCGGGACAGCGTACAATGAGCAGTTCTTC.